This T cell receptor (beta chain) was documented in a study of CD8 T cells in Susac syndrome. TEMRA cells were enriched by FACS, and CD4+ and CD8+ T cells were negatively isolated. Germline V gene sequence: CDR1 SNHLY, CDR2 FYNNEI. V shed 2 bases, J shed 6 bases, and the junction held 10 bases outside the gene matches. CDR3 length equals 16 residues. After extraction with the RNeasy kit, about 0.45 to 1 ug of the RNA was reverse transcribed using random hexamers. The immunoSEQ assay covered 54 Vbeta and 13 Jbeta segments for CDR3. TCRdb analysed the immunoSEQ multiplex PCR reads with MiXCR anew, one entry per CDR3 protein. The data show a few hundred thousand distinct CDR3 sequences, about 85% seen once.

The chain combines TRBV2 with TRBJ1-1; TRBD1 agrees at 9 bases. The specimen sequenced was CD8+ T cells from PBMCs. The source is a human donor with multiple sclerosis. CDR3 amino acids: CASSENRGHLSAEAFF. The CDR3 coding sequence is TGTGCCAGCAGTGAAAACAGGGGGCATCTTAGCGCTGAAGCTTTCTTT.